This T cell receptor beta chain emerged from a study of T cell responses to AZD1222 COVID-19 vaccine. A remark on this clone: What it binds is unknown.

Overall study findings and caveats: Spike-specific TCR breadth and depth both grew after two AZD1222 doses. Spike was spanned by vaccine-associated CD4 TCRs, with dominance at 160-218 and 743-854. Only a handful of AZD1222 recipients, about six in all, had baseline seropositivity.

Germline assignment: CDR1 SGHDN and CDR2 FVKESK. V lost 1 base and J 10 bases, leaving 13 bases between the germline ends. This CDR3 is 13 amino acids long. Measured with immunoSEQ multiplex PCR; TCRdb has only the in-frame clones, and not every one. The sample has around 190,000 clones, approximately 86% seen once. This rearrangement joins TRBV14 to TRBJ1-1, with D perhaps TRBD1 (6 bases). Sample: peripheral blood, taken on day 0 of AZD1222 vaccination. The receptor was isolated from an adult in good health. The CDR3 is CASSQGRGGRAFF. In DNA form, the CDR3 reads TGTGCCAGCAGCCAAGGTAGAGGGGGGAGAGCTTTCTTT.